The sample holds a few counts of the clone carrying this T cell receptor beta chain. This sample is part of a study of identical twins. TCRdb re-called the 5' RACE reads with MiXCR, one entry per CDR3 protein. The sample yields fewer than 900,000 distinct CDR3 sequences, 15% to 20% seen once. This CDR3 has 14 amino acids. V lost 3 bases and J lost 6, with 11 bases in between. This sample also belongs to another study, concerning T cells expressing NK-cell markers.

Sequencing was carried out using PBMCs. The clonotype comes from a young woman in good health. The chain couples TRBV12-3 or TRBV12-4 to TRBJ2-2; tentatively, D is TRBD2 (5 bases). In DNA, the CDR3 is TGTGCCAGCAGTTTTTTGGGAGAAGCCGGGGAGCTGTTTTTT. Its translation is CASSFLGEAGELFF.